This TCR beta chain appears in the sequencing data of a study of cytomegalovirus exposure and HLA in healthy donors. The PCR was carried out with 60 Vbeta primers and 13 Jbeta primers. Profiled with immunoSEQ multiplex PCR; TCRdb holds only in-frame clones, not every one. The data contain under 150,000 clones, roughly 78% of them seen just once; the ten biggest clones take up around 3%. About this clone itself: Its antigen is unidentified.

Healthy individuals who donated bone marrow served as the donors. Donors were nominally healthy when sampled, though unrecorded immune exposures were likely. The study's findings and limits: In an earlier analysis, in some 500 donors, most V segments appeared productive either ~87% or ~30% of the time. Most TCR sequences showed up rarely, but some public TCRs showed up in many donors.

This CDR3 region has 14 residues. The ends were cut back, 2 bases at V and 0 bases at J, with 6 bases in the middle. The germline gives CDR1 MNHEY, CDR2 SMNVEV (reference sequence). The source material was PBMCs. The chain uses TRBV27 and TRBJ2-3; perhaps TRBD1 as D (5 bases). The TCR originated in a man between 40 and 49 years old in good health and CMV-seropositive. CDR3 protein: CASSLGASTDTQYF. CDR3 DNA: TGTGCCAGCAGTTTAGGGGCTAGCACAGATACGCAGTATTTT.